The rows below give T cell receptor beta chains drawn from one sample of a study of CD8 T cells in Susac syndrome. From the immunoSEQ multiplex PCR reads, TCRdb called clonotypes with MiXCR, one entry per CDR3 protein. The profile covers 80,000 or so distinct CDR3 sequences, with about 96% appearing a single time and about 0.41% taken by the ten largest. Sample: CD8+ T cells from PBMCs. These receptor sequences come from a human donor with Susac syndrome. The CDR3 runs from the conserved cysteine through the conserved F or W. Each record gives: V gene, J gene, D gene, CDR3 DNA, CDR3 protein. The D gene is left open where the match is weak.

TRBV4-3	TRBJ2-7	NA	TGCGCCAGCAGCCCGGGACCCACCTACGAGCAGTACTTC	CASSPGPTYEQYF
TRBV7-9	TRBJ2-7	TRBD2	TGTGCCAGCAGCTCCTCTAGCGGGTCAACCTACGAGCAGTACTTC	CASSSSSGSTYEQYF
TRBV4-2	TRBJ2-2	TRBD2	TGTGCCAGCAGCCCACCGCTGGCGGGAGACACCGGGGAGCTGTTTTTT	CASSPPLAGDTGELFF
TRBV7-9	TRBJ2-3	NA	TGTGCCAGCATTCAGGGCGTCGGCGGGAGCACAGATACGCAGTATTTT	CASIQGVGGSTDTQYF
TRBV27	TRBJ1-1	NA	TGTGCCAGCAGTGGGGGATTGAACACTGAAGCTTTCTTT	CASSGGLNTEAFF
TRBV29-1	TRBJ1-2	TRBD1	TGCAGCGGGTACAGGGGGCCAAGGTATGGCTACACCTTC	CSGYRGPRYGYTF
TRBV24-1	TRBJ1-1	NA	TGTGCCACCAGCGCTGGAGGAGCTGAAGCTTTCTTT	CATSAGGAEAFF
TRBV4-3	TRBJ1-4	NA	TGCGCCAGCAGCCAAACCTTGGGAGGCGCAACTAATGAAAAACTGTTTTTT	CASSQTLGGATNEKLFF
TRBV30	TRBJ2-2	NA	TGTGCCTGGAGTTTTGGGGACACCGGGGAGCTGTTTTTT	CAWSFGDTGELFF
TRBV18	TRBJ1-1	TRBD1	TGTGCCAGCTCGGGAGACAGGGTGCCGGTCACTGAAGCTTTCTTT	CASSGDRVPVTEAFF
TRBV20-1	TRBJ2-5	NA	TGCAGTGCTAGAGTCAGCGCCCAAGAGACCCAGTACTTC	CSARVSAQETQYF
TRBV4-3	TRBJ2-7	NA	TGCGCCAGCAGCCACTCCGTGGGCGTCGAGCAGTACTTC	CASSHSVGVEQYF
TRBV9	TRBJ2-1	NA	TGTGCCAGCGGTGGTGAGCAGTTCTTC	CASGGEQFF
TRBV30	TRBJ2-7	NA	TGTGCCTGGGGGGCGGGGAGCTCCTACGAGCAGTACTTC	CAWGAGSSYEQYF
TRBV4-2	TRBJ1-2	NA	TGTGCCAGCAGCCAAGGGCCAGAAAAAGGCTACACCTTC	CASSQGPEKGYTF
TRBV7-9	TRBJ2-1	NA	TGTGCCAGCAGCCCGCGCGGGCAGCGATACAATGAGCAGTTCTTC	CASSPRGQRYNEQFF
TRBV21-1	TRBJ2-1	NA	TGTGCCAGCACCGCCCTGCGGCGGGAGAGCGATGAGCAGTTCTTC	CASTALRRESDEQFF
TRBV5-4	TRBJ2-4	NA	TGTGCCAGCAGCTTGGATGGGACATTCAAAAACATTCAGTACTTC	CASSLDGTFKNIQYF
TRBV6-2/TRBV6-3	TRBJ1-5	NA	TGTGCCAGCAGTTTTGGGCCGGGACGGAGCAATCAGCCCCAGCATTTT	CASSFGPGRSNQPQHF
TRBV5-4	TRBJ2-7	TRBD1	TGTGCCAGCAGCCCGGGGACAGGGGGGGCCGAGCAGTACTTC	CASSPGTGGAEQYF
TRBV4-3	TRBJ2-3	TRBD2	TGCGCCAGCAGCCAAGATCGCTTACGACTAGCCATAGATACGCAGTATTTT	CASSQDRLRLAIDTQYF
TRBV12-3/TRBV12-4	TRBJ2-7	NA	TGTGCCAGCACTCCGGGACCCCTCGAGCAGTACTTC	CASTPGPLEQYF
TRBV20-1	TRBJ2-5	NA	TGCAGTGCTAGAGACGACAACGCGGGGTTTGAGACCCAGTACTTC	CSARDDNAGFETQYF
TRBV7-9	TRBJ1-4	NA	TGTGCCAGCAGCTTAGCTACAACGGCAACTAATGAAAAACTGTTTTTT	CASSLATTATNEKLFF